The 21 T cell receptor beta chains below come from one sample, sequenced in a study of tumour-infiltrating T cells in Burkitt lymphoma. Sequencing was performed with immunoSEQ multiplex PCR; in TCRdb, only in-frame clones are kept and a portion is missing. The sample lists about 7,100 clones; 15% to 20% were seen once. Sequences were obtained from tumor tissue. These receptors were collected from a human donor with diffuse large B-cell lymphoma.

This chain links TRBV7-3 with TRBJ2-7, with 8 bases that match TRBD1. V lost 5 bases and J lost 5; bases outside the gene matches: 8. Germline V CDR1 and CDR2: SGHTA, FQGTGA. The CDR3 is 14 residues long. The CDR3 coding sequence is TGTGCCAGCAGCCTCTCAGGGGGCATGGACGAGCAGTACTTC. Translating gives CASSLSGGMDEQYF.

The chain employs TRBV10-3 and TRBJ2-2; the D gene is possibly TRBD2 (6 bases). The germline V and J ends were trimmed by 5 bases and 6 bases, with 13 bases remaining between them. In germline, CDR1 is ENHRY, CDR2 SYGVKD. The CDR3 covers 14 residues. The CDR3 bases are TGTGCCATCAGTCCGTCTCCGGGGGCCGGGGAGCTGTTTTTT. Translating gives CAISPSPGAGELFF.

This clone was seen a handful of times. The chain couples TRBV7-9 to TRBJ2-3; 12 bases agree with TRBD2. The CDR3 contains 18 residues. CDR1 SEHNR and CDR2 FQNEAQ come from the germline V gene (reference sequence). V lost 4 bases to trimming and J lost 6 bases; unmatched junction nucleotides: 14. In DNA, the CDR3 is TGTGCCAGCAGCTCCGAATATGTGACTAGCGGGGGAATGGATACGCAGTATTTT. This sequence encodes CASSSEYVTSGGMDTQYF. Full variable domain (missing parts from reference TRBV7-9 and TRBJ2-3): DTGVSQNPRHKITKRGQNVTFRCDPISEHNRLYWYRQTLGQGPEFLTYFQNEAQLEKSRLLSDRFSAERPKGSFSTLEIQRTEQGDSAMYLCASSSEYVTSGGMDTQYFGPGTRLTVL.

This clone was counted between two and nine times. The gene calls are TRBV9 and TRBJ2-3; 9 bases map to TRBD2. The CDR3 loop spans 15 amino acids. Germline CDR1 reads SGDLS; CDR2 reads YYNGEE. V trimming: 2 bases; J trimming: 4 bases; junction bases outside the gene matches: 5. CDR3 protein: CASSVSGLAADTQYF. CDR3 nucleotide sequence: TGTGCCAGCAGCGTTTCGGGACTAGCCGCAGATACGCAGTATTTT.

Regarding this clone: Within the sample, other DNA sequences also encode this same CDR3. The rearrangement uses TRBV6-6 and TRBJ1-2, with a possible D match to TRBD1 (5 bases). The CDR3 spans 13 residues. V was cut by 5 bases and J by 5 bases, with 12 bases left in between. The germline V gene has CDR1 MNHNY and CDR2 SVGAGI (reference sequence). The CDR3 coding sequence is TGTGCCAGCAGTCCGGGACGGACTTATGGCTACACCTTC. Translating it yields CASSPGRTYGYTF.

This clone showed up just a few times. The rearrangement joins TRBV7-2 to TRBJ2-5; 8 bases line up with TRBD2. The ends lost 2 bases at V and 5 bases at J; junction bases unmatched: 13. The germline gives CDR1 SGHTA, CDR2 FQGNSA. The CDR3 is 17 amino acids. The CDR3 is CASSLWFAGGGEETQYF. In DNA, the CDR3 is TGTGCCAGCAGCTTATGGTTCGCGGGAGGAGGGGAGGAGACCCAGTACTTC.

There are a few counts of this clone. The genes are TRBV9 and TRBJ2-7; unclear D gene. The CDR3 covers 14 residues. V was pared by 0 bases and J by 1 base, with 8 bases between. Looked up from germline, CDR1 is SGDLS and CDR2 is YYNGEE. As DNA, the CDR3 is TGTGCCAGCAGCGTAGCCTACGGATCCTACGAGCAGTACTTC. Translating gives CASSVAYGSYEQYF.

This clone was found a few times. DNA of the CDR3: TGCGCCAGCAGCTGGCTTGGGGGGACTAGCACAGATACGCAGTATTTT. Protein sequence: CASSWLGGTSTDTQYF. The chain recombines TRBV5-1 with TRBJ2-3; TRBD2 might be the D (6 bases). Per germline, CDR1 SGHRS and CDR2 YFSETQ. The V end lost 3 bases, the J end lost 0 bases, and 14 bases lay between the germline ends. This CDR3 comprises 16 residues.

This chain uses TRBV11-2 with TRBJ2-3; TRBD2 matches at 8 bases. Germline CDR1 reads SGHAT; CDR2 reads FQNNGV. Trimming at V came to 5 bases and at J to 0 bases, leaving 7 bases not matched to a gene. The CDR3 spans 16 residues. Here the CDR3 DNA reads TGTGCCAGCAGCCTACCCGGGACTAGTAGCACAGATACGCAGTATTTT. This translates into CASSLPGTSSTDTQYF.

This clone was counted a few times. The J gene is TRBJ1-1, the V gene TRBV5-1; tentatively, D is TRBD1 (5 bases). The CDR3 consists of 12 residues. The V end lost 5 bases, the J end lost 7 bases, and 12 bases lay between the germline ends. Looked up from germline, CDR1 is SGHRS and CDR2 is YFSETQ. CDR3 sequence: CASRGSGFEAFF. The CDR3 coding sequence is TGCGCCAGCAGAGGATCAGGGTTTGAAGCTTTCTTT. The full variable domain, in which reference TRBV5-1 and TRBJ1-1 provide the parts outside the CDR3, is KAGVTQTPRYLIKTRGQQVTLSCSPISGHRSVSWYQQTPGQGLQFLFEYFSETQRNKGNFPGRFSGRQFSNSRSEMNVSTLELGDSALYLCASRGSGFEAFFGQGTRLTVV.

The V gene is TRBV7-9, the J gene TRBJ2-1; D unclear. The CDR3 runs to 13 residues. V lost 0 bases to trimming and J lost 5 bases, with 5 bases between them. Per the germline V gene, CDR1 is SEHNR and CDR2 is FQNEAQ (reference sequence). The CDR3: CASSLAEDNEQFF. Here the CDR3 DNA reads TGTGCCAGCAGCTTAGCCGAAGACAATGAGCAGTTCTTC.

This clone has more than one count but fewer than ten. This chain joins TRBV7-9 and TRBJ2-5; D ambiguous. V was shortened by 5 bases and J by 4 bases, with 17 bases between the two germline ends. The CDR3 runs 15 residues. CDR1 SEHNR and CDR2 FQNEAQ come from the germline V gene (reference sequence). CDR3 sequence: CASSLVPGIAETQYF. The CDR3, as DNA: TGTGCCAGCAGCCTAGTTCCTGGTATTGCAGAGACCCAGTACTTC.

This rearrangement joins TRBV6-1 to TRBJ2-7; a possible D gene is TRBD1 (6 bases). V gave up 2 bases and J gave up 4 bases, with 18 bases separating them. Looked up from germline, CDR1 is MNHNS and CDR2 is SASEGT. This CDR3 contains 16 residues. CDR3: CASSEPGSGEWYEQYF. For the CDR3, the DNA is TGTGCCAGCAGTGAACCCGGCTCAGGGGAGTGGTACGAGCAGTACTTC.

This clone has a handful of counts. V gene TRBV5-5 combines with J gene TRBJ2-1, with 9 bases identical to TRBD2. This CDR3 comprises 16 residues. The V segment lost 3 bases and the J segment 5 bases; nucleotides outside the gene matches: 9. Germline V gene lookup returns CDR1 SGHKS and CDR2 YYEKEE (reference sequence). CDR3 loop: CASSSVAGDGDNEQFF. In DNA form, the CDR3 reads TGTGCCAGCAGCTCAGTAGCGGGAGATGGGGACAATGAGCAGTTCTTC.

The table lists this clone with a few counts. The chain combines TRBV7-2 with TRBJ2-1, with TRBD2 identical over 7 bases. Germline V gene data show CDR1 as SGHTA and CDR2 as FQGNSA. The CDR3 totals 14 residues. The J segment lost 5 bases and the V segment lost 4 bases, leaving 5 bases of the junction unmatched. CDR3 loop: CASSWRTSDNEQFF. In DNA form, the CDR3 reads TGTGCCAGCAGCTGGCGCACTAGCGACAATGAGCAGTTCTTC.

This chain uses TRBV10-3 with TRBJ1-1; a weak D match, TRBD1 (6 bases). V lost 7 bases to trimming and J lost 0 bases, with 12 bases between them. Germline V lookup: CDR1 ENHRY, CDR2 SYGVKD. The CDR3 totals 14 residues. CDR3 coding DNA: TGTGCCATCACCGGTGGGGACATGAACACTGAAGCTTTCTTT. Translating gives CAITGGDMNTEAFF.

V is TRBV6-5 and J is TRBJ2-3, with TRBD2 matching over 7 bases. The J segment lost 3 bases and the V segment lost 0 bases, leaving 6 bases of the junction unmatched. CDR1 is MNHEY, CDR2 SVGAGI, per germline. The CDR3 sequence is 16 residues long. The chain's CDR3 is CASSYSREGTTDTQYF. The CDR3 DNA reads TGTGCCAGCAGTTACTCGAGGGAGGGGACTACAGATACGCAGTATTTT.

This clone was counted between two and nine times. The V call is TRBV19, the J call TRBJ2-3; 8 bases are a match to TRBD1. The J segment lost 4 bases and the V segment lost 1 base, leaving 7 bases of the junction unmatched. The CDR3 is 16 residues long. Germline V gives CDR1 LNHDA, CDR2 SQIVND (reference sequence). As DNA, the CDR3 is TGTGCCAGTAGTATAGTTGGACAGGGCGGCGCAGATACGCAGTATTTT. This translates into CASSIVGQGGADTQYF.

This clone came up a few times. The V gene is TRBV27, the J gene TRBJ2-1, with 7 bases aligning to TRBD2. Germline V lookup: CDR1 MNHEY, CDR2 SMNVEV (reference sequence). Trimming at V came to 5 bases and at J to 6 bases, leaving 4 bases not matched to a gene. The CDR3 extends over 13 amino acids. As DNA, the CDR3 is TGTGCCAGCAGTGGACTAGGTTCCAATGAGCAGTTCTTC. Residues: CASSGLGSNEQFF.

As to this clone: Other DNA sequences in the sample encode the same CDR3. The V and J genes are TRBV18 and TRBJ1-5; D not certain. Germline V CDR1 and CDR2: KGHSH, LQKENI. The CDR3 runs 15 residues. The V end was cut by 3 bases, the J end by 2 bases, with 11 bases between. CDR3 residues: CASSPEGLGNQPQHF. The CDR3 nucleotides read TGTGCCAGCTCACCCGAGGGATTAGGCAATCAGCCCCAGCATTTT. The variable domain in full, with the rest retrieved from reference TRBV18 and TRBJ1-5, is NAGVMQNPRHLVRRRGQEARLRCSPMKGHSHVYWYRQLPEEGLKFMVYLQKENIIDESGMPKERFSAEFPKEGPSILRIQQVVRGDSAAYFCASSPEGLGNQPQHFGDGTRLSIL.

The rearrangement uses TRBV27 and TRBJ1-2; 8 nucleotides agree with TRBD1. Germline CDR1 is MNHEY and CDR2 is SMNVEV (reference sequence). There are 14 residues in the CDR3. V shed 5 bases, J shed 2 bases, and the junction held 4 bases outside the gene matches. The CDR3 DNA reads TGTGCCAGCAGTCCACGGACAGGGAACTATGGCTACACCTTC. As protein: CASSPRTGNYGYTF.